The clone carrying this TCR beta chain appeared many times. Its antigen is currently unknown. The sample originates from a study of T cells in Graves' hyperthyroidism and ophthalmopathy. PBMCs were sourced from less than 12 ml fresh peripheral blood. Trimming shortened V by 0 bases and J by 9 bases, and 6 bases separated the two germline ends. This CDR3 contains 12 residues. Study-level findings and limits: Within blood appeared most thyroid clonotypes that had expanded above 0.001. It was a median 6.5 months before onset that the model predicted ophthalmopathy. Stable hyperthyroidism was told apart from ophthalmopathy by a model built on 13 V-J features.

RNA transcripts gave rise to amplified TCR beta CDR3 regions. The primer set for the first-round RT-PCR of the TCR CDR3 was HTBI. TCRdb re-called the multiplex PCR reads through MiXCR, storing one row per CDR3 protein. The top ten hold under 30% of the sample, which has about 350,000 distinct CDR3 sequences, approximately 15% seen once. This clonotype was sampled from a woman in her 30s with Graves' hyperthyroidism. Sample: blood. J is TRBJ2-1 and V is TRBV12-3 or TRBV12-4; D is uncertain. The DNA of the CDR3 is TGTGCCAGCAGTTTAGCCCCGGGTGAGCAGTTCTTC. Protein product: CASSLAPGEQFF.